The rows below give T cell receptor beta chains drawn from one sample of a study of T cell repertoires in cytomegalovirus infection. Each CDR3 protein is one row after TCRdb ran MiXCR on the reads. The data show roughly 500,000 distinct CDR3 sequences, with about 11% seen just once and 10% held by the top ten. Sequenced input: PBMCs. The receptors originated from a human donor in good health (CMV status not recorded). Some clones in this sample may be carry-over from other donors' samples. Each CDR3 is given with its conserved first and last residue. D genes are given only for firm matches. Rows give clone size only sometimes, using once, few, many, or a class for an expanded clone.

v_call,j_call,d_call,clone_size,cdr3_aa,cdr3_nt
TRBV7-8,TRBJ2-7,-,many,CASRPLWGKTYEQYF,TGTGCCAGCCGCCCGCTCTGGGGGAAGACCTACGAGCAGTACTTC
TRBV4-1,TRBJ2-7,TRBD1,-,CASSHQTGYLSYEQYF,TGCGCCAGCAGCCACCAGACAGGGTATCTTTCCTACGAGCAGTACTTC
TRBV11-2,TRBJ1-1,TRBD1,many,CASSHEQGPEAFF,TGTGCCAGCAGTCATGAACAGGGGCCTGAAGCTTTCTTT
TRBV7-6,TRBJ2-7,-,many,CASSLLGVDEQYF,TGTGCCAGCAGCTTACTCGGGGTAGACGAGCAGTACTTC
TRBV7-8,TRBJ2-5,-,many,CASSLASVGTQYF,TGTGCCAGCAGCTTAGCCTCGGTGGGGACCCAGTACTTC
TRBV4-1,TRBJ2-6,-,-,CASSQDESASGANVLTF,TGCGCCAGCAGCCAAGACGAGTCAGCCTCTGGGGCCAACGTCCTGACTTTC
TRBV29-1,TRBJ2-5,-,-,CSVVEGDATQYF,TGCAGCGTTGTCGAAGGGGACGCGACCCAGTACTTC
TRBV12-3/TRBV12-4,TRBJ2-1,TRBD2,many,CASSLRLAGKGYNEQFF,TGTGCCAGCAGTTTAAGGCTAGCGGGTAAGGGGTACAATGAGCAGTTCTTC
TRBV2,TRBJ1-2,-,few,CASTTPGLDYGYTF,TGTGCCAGCACCACCCCAGGGCTGGACTATGGCTACACCTTC
TRBV12-3/TRBV12-4,TRBJ1-3,-,few,CASKPDRGGNTIYF,TGTGCCAGCAAACCGGACAGAGGTGGAAACACCATATATTTT
TRBV10-2,TRBJ1-1,-,-,CASRRGPAHTEAFF,TGCGCCAGCAGAAGGGGCCCAGCTCACACTGAAGCTTTCTTT
TRBV7-9,TRBJ1-4,-,many,CASSEGIGEKLFF,TGTGCCAGCAGCGAGGGAATCGGCGAAAAACTGTTTTTT
TRBV28,TRBJ2-7,-,many,CASSLQGAYEQYF,TGTGCCAGCAGTTTACAGGGCGCCTACGAGCAGTACTTC
TRBV6-1,TRBJ2-7,-,many,CASTEGVEQYF,TGTGCCAGCACCGAGGGGGTCGAGCAGTACTTC
TRBV28,TRBJ1-6,-,few,CASKLTARNSPLHF,TGTGCCAGCAAACTTACGGCTCGAAATTCACCCCTCCACTTT
TRBV20-1,TRBJ1-1,-,-,CSASFSWAGRNTEAFF,TGCAGTGCTAGTTTTAGTTGGGCAGGGCGTAACACTGAAGCTTTCTTT